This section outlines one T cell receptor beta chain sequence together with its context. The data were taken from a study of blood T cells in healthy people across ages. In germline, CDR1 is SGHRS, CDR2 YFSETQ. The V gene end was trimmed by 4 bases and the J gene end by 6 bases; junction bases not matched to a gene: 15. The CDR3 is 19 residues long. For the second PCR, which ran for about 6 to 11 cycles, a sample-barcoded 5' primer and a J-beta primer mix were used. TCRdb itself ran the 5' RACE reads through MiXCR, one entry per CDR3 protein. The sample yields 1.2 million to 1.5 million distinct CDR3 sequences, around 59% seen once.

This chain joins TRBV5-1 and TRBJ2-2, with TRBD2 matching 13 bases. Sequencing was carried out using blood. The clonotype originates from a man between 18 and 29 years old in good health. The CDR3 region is CASSPRGTSGISVPGELFF. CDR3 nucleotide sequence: TGCGCCAGCAGCCCCCGGGGGACTAGCGGGATATCTGTACCCGGGGAGCTGTTTTTT.